A single sample gave rise to the 21 T cell receptor beta chains below, sequenced in a study of cytotoxic CD8 clonotypes in ibrutinib-treated CLL. Sequenced by immunoSEQ multiplex PCR; TCRdb stores in-frame clones only, minus some. The sample consists of some 310,000 clones, about 80% of them appearing once. Here the sequenced sample was PBMCs, taken before ibrutinib treatment. The receptors come from a human donor with chronic lymphocytic leukemia.

The chain recombines TRBV6-5 with TRBJ2-1; 10 bases are a match to TRBD2. This CDR3 has 15 amino acids. J gave up 7 bases and V 2 bases, and 5 bases lay outside the gene matches. CDR1 is MNHEY and CDR2 is SVGAGI in the germline V gene. The CDR3 nucleotides are TGTGCCAGCAGTTACACCTTGACTAGCGGGAATGAGCAGTTCTTC. It specifies CASSYTLTSGNEQFF.

The genes are TRBV4-1 and TRBJ1-1; D may be TRBD1 (5 bases). The germline CDR1 and CDR2 sequences are MGHRA and YSYEKL. The CDR3 consists of 17 residues. With 5 bases removed from V and 5 bases from J, the gap between germline ends came to 24 bases. DNA of the CDR3: TGCGCCAGCAGCGCCTCCTTTGGGACGCCCGCTCCAACTGAAGCTTTCTTT. Protein product: CASSASFGTPAPTEAFF.

The table lists this clone with a count of one. The genes are TRBV5-6 and TRBJ1-1; TRBD1 aligns across 9 bases. The V gene end was trimmed by 4 bases and the J gene end by 5 bases; junction bases not matched to a gene: 12. CDR1 is SGHDT and CDR2 is YYEEEE in the germline V gene. CDR3 length equals 16 residues. CDR3 region: CASSRSGTGRGTEAFF. The CDR3 nucleotides are TGTGCCAGCAGCCGATCCGGGACAGGGAGGGGGACTGAAGCTTTCTTT.

In DNA, the CDR3 is TGTGCCAGCAGTTCCAGGGGCAGGTTTTCCTACGAGCAGTACTTC. Its protein is CASSSRGRFSYEQYF. The rearrangement uses TRBV27 and TRBJ2-7, with D perhaps TRBD1 (6 bases). CDR1 and CDR2 from the germline V gene are MNHEY and SMNVEV (reference sequence). The length of the CDR3 is 15 residues. V lost 4 bases to trimming and J lost 1 base, with 14 bases between them.

The J gene is TRBJ2-7, the V gene TRBV27; no definite D call. Trimming took 2 bases from V and 6 from J, leaving 20 bases between them. Looked up from germline, CDR1 is MNHEY and CDR2 is SMNVEV (reference sequence). This CDR3 is built from 16 residues. CDR3 in amino acids: CASSLGRQAVWGEQYF. The CDR3 DNA reads as TGTGCCAGCAGTTTAGGGCGGCAGGCCGTTTGGGGCGAGCAGTACTTC.

This chain connects TRBV27 to TRBJ2-3; 8 bases match TRBD2. The CDR3 consists of 17 residues. With V trimmed by 3 bases and J by 0 bases, 8 bases remained unmatched. The germline V gene has CDR1 MNHEY and CDR2 SMNVEV (reference sequence). In nucleotides, the CDR3 is TGTGCCAGCAGTTTTTCCCAGCGGGAGCCTAGCACAGATACGCAGTATTTT. This translates into CASSFSQREPSTDTQYF.

This chain connects TRBV25-1 to TRBJ2-6, with D unclear. V lost 2 bases, J lost 4 bases, and 3 bases lay in between. This CDR3 region has 13 residues. CDR1 is MGHDK and CDR2 is SYGVNS in the germline V gene. The CDR3 here is CASSEAGANVLTF. The CDR3 nucleotides are TGTGCCAGCAGTGAAGCCGGGGCCAACGTCCTGACTTTC.

The chain has TRBV30 and TRBJ1-1; D possibly corresponds to TRBD1 (5 bases). The CDR3 length is 13 residues. Per germline, CDR1 GTSNPN and CDR2 SVGIG (reference sequence). The germline V and J ends were trimmed by 4 bases and 5 bases, with 14 bases remaining between them. As DNA, the CDR3 is TGTGCCTGGACCCTTTCGGGGGGAACTGAAGCTTTCTTT. Protein sequence: CAWTLSGGTEAFF.

The V gene is TRBV7-2, the J gene TRBJ2-3; TRBD2 is a possible D gene (5 bases). Germline CDR1 reads SGHTA; CDR2 reads FQGNSA. The CDR3 totals 13 residues. Deletions cut 5 bases from V and 7 bases from J, with 13 bases between. CDR3 DNA sequence: TGTGCCAGCAGCACAATCCCCGGGAATACGCAGTATTTT. Its protein is CASSTIPGNTQYF.

In this sample, this clone turned up once. The CDR3 DNA is TGTGCCAGCAGCCCACGGGAGTGGTACAATGAGCAGTTCTTC. Amino acids: CASSPREWYNEQFF. The chain combines TRBV4-2 with TRBJ2-1; maybe TRBD2 (6 bases). Germline V gives CDR1 LGHNA, CDR2 YNFKEQ. The CDR3 has 14 residues. V shed 4 bases and J shed 4 bases, with 11 bases lying between them.

This clone was picked up a small number of times. The V and J genes are TRBV4-3 and TRBJ2-5, with D tentatively TRBD1 or TRBD2 (6 bases each). The V gene's germline CDR1 is LGHNA and CDR2 YSLEER. V was pared by 4 bases and J by 7 bases, with 10 bases between. The CDR3 sequence is 12 residues long. The CDR3 spells CASSLEGGTQYF. The CDR3, as DNA: TGCGCCAGCAGCCTAGAGGGGGGGACCCAGTACTTC.

The V gene is TRBV27, the J gene TRBJ2-7; 7 positions match TRBD1. With 2 bases clipped from V and 5 bases from J, the junction kept 3 bases outside the gene matches. Looked up from germline, CDR1 is MNHEY and CDR2 is SMNVEV (reference sequence). The CDR3 sequence is 13 residues long. DNA for the CDR3: TGTGCCAGCAGTTTAAGGGACAGCCACGAGCAGTACTTC. It codes for CASSLRDSHEQYF.

This clone was seen a handful of times. The chain is built from TRBV10-3 and TRBJ2-5, with 8 bases fitting TRBD1. The CDR3 totals 15 residues. The ends lost 8 bases at V and 5 bases at J; junction bases unmatched: 13. Looked up from germline, CDR1 is ENHRY and CDR2 is SYGVKD. The CDR3, as DNA: TGTGCCATCGCCGGACAGGGAGGTCCTCGGGAGACCCAGTACTTC. Amino acids: CAIAGQGGPRETQYF.

This chain connects TRBV18 to TRBJ2-7, with TRBD2 identical over 9 bases. CDR1 is KGHSH, CDR2 LQKENI, per germline. The V segment lost 5 bases and the J segment 6 bases; nucleotides outside the gene matches: 11. This CDR3 is built from 15 residues. CDR3 protein: CASSVRTSASGEQYF. CDR3 coding DNA: TGTGCCAGCTCAGTTCGGACTAGCGCCTCCGGCGAGCAGTACTTC.

The J gene is TRBJ2-1, the V gene TRBV29-1; TRBD2 matches 7 bases. This CDR3 is built from 16 residues. J gave up 0 bases and V 3 bases, and 8 bases lay outside the gene matches. Germline values: CDR1 SQVTM, CDR2 ANQGSEA. The DNA of the CDR3 is TGCAGCGTTGAGCCGTCTAGCGGCGGCTCCTACAATGAGCAGTTCTTC. As protein: CSVEPSSGGSYNEQFF.

The chain carries TRBV18 and TRBJ2-6; tentative D call: TRBD1 (6 bases). Trimming pared 6 bases from V and 0 bases from J, leaving 18 bases between. Germline CDR1 KGHSH, CDR2 LQKENI. The CDR3 runs to 18 residues. This CDR3 is CASSRGQGPLSGANVLTF. In DNA, the CDR3 is TGTGCCAGCTCCCGCGGGCAGGGGCCCCTCTCTGGGGCCAACGTCCTGACTTTC.

This clone appeared a single time. The gene calls are TRBV18 and TRBJ2-1, with 7 bases aligning to TRBD2. The germline gives CDR1 KGHSH, CDR2 LQKENI. Trimming removed 1 base from V and 5 bases from J; junction bases left unmatched: 14. The CDR3 runs 18 residues. The CDR3 loop reads CASSPLSLGAGENNEQFF. CDR3 bases: TGTGCCAGCTCACCACTTTCCCTCGGCGCGGGAGAAAACAATGAGCAGTTCTTC.

In this sample, this clone turned up once. V and J are TRBV30 and TRBJ2-7; TRBD1 agrees at 8 bases. The CDR3 runs to 17 residues. Germline V gene data show CDR1 as GTSNPN and CDR2 as SVGIG (reference sequence). The J segment lost 3 bases and the V segment lost 4 bases, leaving 17 bases of the junction unmatched. CDR3 in amino acids: CAWIPGTGIRGYYEQYF. The CDR3 coding sequence is TGTGCCTGGATTCCCGGGACAGGTATACGGGGGTACTACGAGCAGTACTTC.

The chain links TRBV15 to TRBJ2-1; 10 positions agree with TRBD2. Germline V gene data show CDR1 as LNHNV and CDR2 as YYDKDF (reference sequence). The CDR3 consists of 16 residues. V trimming: 1 base; J trimming: 9 bases; junction bases outside the gene matches: 9. CDR3 in DNA: TGTGCCACCAGCAGAGGTTACGCTAGCGGGAGCCGTGAGCAGTTCTTC. Protein: CATSRGYASGSREQFF. The full variable domain, completed using reference TRBV15 and TRBJ2-1, is DAMVIQNPRYQVTQFGKPVTLSCSQTLNHNVMYWYQQKSSQAPKLLFHYYDKDFNNEADTPDNFQSRRPNTSFCFLDIRSPGLGDTAMYLCATSRGYASGSREQFFGPGTRLTVL.

This clone was counted only a few times. This rearrangement joins TRBV19 to TRBJ2-2; 8 bases align to TRBD2. CDR3 size: 16 residues. Germline CDR1 and CDR2: LNHDA and SQIVND (reference sequence). V shed 4 bases, J shed 4 bases, and the junction held 8 bases outside the gene matches. The CDR3 reads CASSRDSGIFTGELFF. The CDR3 DNA sequence: TGTGCCAGTAGTAGAGATAGCGGGATATTCACCGGGGAGCTGTTTTTT.

This rearrangement joins TRBV25-1 to TRBJ1-1, with D possibly being TRBD1 (5 bases). V was pared by 4 bases and J by 1 base, with 10 bases between. The CDR3 is made up of 14 amino acids. Germline loops: CDR1 MGHDK, CDR2 SYGVNS. CDR3 sequence (DNA): TGTGCCAGCAGTGGGGGGACGGAGAACACTGAAGCTTTCTTT. It translates to CASSGGTENTEAFF. Based on the CDR3 plus reference TRBV25-1 and TRBJ1-1, the full variable domain is EADIYQTPRYLVIGTGKKITLECSQTMGHDKMYWYQQDPGMELHLIHYSYGVNSTEKGDLSSESTVSRIRTEHFPLTLESARPSHTSQYLCASSGGTENTEAFFGQGTRLTVV.